The rows below give T cell receptor beta chains drawn from one sample of a study of beta chain features in type 1 diabetes. TCRdb keeps only in-frame clones here, not all; method: immunoSEQ multiplex PCR. The sample holds 160,000 or so clones, roughly 9% seen once. The sample comprised central memory CD4+ T cells from blood. The receptors originated from a woman aged 30 to 39 with type 1 diabetes. Each CDR3 is given with its conserved first and last residue. D genes are given only for firm matches. The size field is filled for only some rows; it gives once, few, many or a size class.

v_call: TRBV30; clone_size: few; d_call: -; j_call: TRBJ1-1; cdr3_aa: CARRDTNTEAFF; cdr3_nt: TGTGCCCGCCGGGACACGAACACTGAAGCTTTCTTT
v_call: TRBV28; clone_size: few; d_call: -; j_call: TRBJ2-5; cdr3_aa: CASRTGLWETQYF; cdr3_nt: TGTGCCAGCAGAACAGGGCTGTGGGAGACCCAGTACTTC
v_call: TRBV6-6; clone_size: few; d_call: -; j_call: TRBJ2-5; cdr3_aa: CASTLFGQETQYF; cdr3_nt: TGTGCCAGCACCCTTTTCGGGCAAGAGACCCAGTACTTC
v_call: TRBV19; clone_size: -; d_call: TRBD2; j_call: TRBJ2-7; cdr3_aa: CASSFRTSGSEQYF; cdr3_nt: TGTGCCAGTAGCTTCCGAACTAGCGGGAGCGAGCAGTACTTC
v_call: TRBV5-1; clone_size: few; d_call: TRBD1; j_call: TRBJ1-2; cdr3_aa: CASSEVPGTEYYGYTF; cdr3_nt: TGCGCCAGCAGCGAGGTCCCCGGGACAGAGTACTATGGCTACACCTTC
v_call: TRBV6-1; clone_size: -; d_call: -; j_call: TRBJ1-5; cdr3_aa: CASSNRGYQPQHF; cdr3_nt: TGTGCCAGCAGTAATAGGGGTTATCAGCCCCAGCATTTT
v_call: TRBV4-2; clone_size: -; d_call: TRBD2; j_call: TRBJ2-2; cdr3_aa: CASSQESRLAGYTGELFF; cdr3_nt: TGTGCCAGCAGCCAAGAATCGCGACTAGCGGGCTACACCGGGGAGCTGTTTTTT
v_call: TRBV7-8; clone_size: few; d_call: -; j_call: TRBJ1-2; cdr3_aa: CASSARRLGSGYTF; cdr3_nt: TGTGCCAGCAGCGCGCGACGGCTGGGGAGCGGCTACACCTTC
v_call: TRBV2; clone_size: -; d_call: TRBD1; j_call: TRBJ2-7; cdr3_aa: CASSRTGGYEQYF; cdr3_nt: TGTGCCAGCAGTCGGACAGGGGGCTACGAGCAGTACTTC
v_call: TRBV5-1; clone_size: -; d_call: -; j_call: TRBJ1-1; cdr3_aa: CASSFRGQRNTEAFF; cdr3_nt: TGCGCCAGCAGCTTCCGAGGACAACGGAACACTGAAGCTTTCTTT
v_call: TRBV7-3; clone_size: few; d_call: TRBD1; j_call: TRBJ2-7; cdr3_aa: CASSLSGQGGEQYF; cdr3_nt: TGTGCCAGCAGCTTAAGCGGACAGGGCGGGGAGCAGTACTTC
v_call: TRBV2; clone_size: -; d_call: -; j_call: TRBJ2-4; cdr3_aa: CASSNTQVAKNIQYF; cdr3_nt: TGTGCCAGCAGTAATACCCAGGTGGCCAAAAACATTCAGTACTTC
v_call: TRBV6-5; clone_size: -; d_call: -; j_call: TRBJ2-5; cdr3_aa: CASSPLSGAGTQYF; cdr3_nt: TGTGCCAGCAGTCCCCTGTCGGGAGCGGGGACCCAGTACTTC
v_call: TRBV2; clone_size: few; d_call: TRBD2; j_call: TRBJ2-6; cdr3_aa: CASSVGGSSGANVLTF; cdr3_nt: TGTGCCAGCAGTGTCGGGGGGAGTTCTGGGGCCAACGTCCTGACTTTC
v_call: TRBV7-9; clone_size: -; d_call: TRBD1; j_call: TRBJ1-2; cdr3_aa: CASSLTAGGVVGYTF; cdr3_nt: TGTGCCAGCAGCTTAACGGCAGGGGGCGTCGTGGGCTACACCTTC
v_call: TRBV2; clone_size: few; d_call: -; j_call: TRBJ2-1; cdr3_aa: CASSEPRADTYNEQFF; cdr3_nt: TGTGCCAGCAGTGAACCAAGAGCGGATACCTACAATGAGCAGTTCTTC
v_call: TRBV12-5; clone_size: few; d_call: -; j_call: TRBJ2-1; cdr3_aa: CASGFLGGSQQFF; cdr3_nt: TGTGCTAGTGGCTTCCTTGGGGGCAGTCAGCAGTTCTTC
v_call: TRBV11-2; clone_size: -; d_call: -; j_call: TRBJ2-3; cdr3_aa: CASSLGQEGDTQYF; cdr3_nt: TGTGCCAGCAGCTTGGGTCAGGAGGGAGATACGCAGTATTTT
v_call: TRBV30; clone_size: few; d_call: TRBD2; j_call: TRBJ2-5; cdr3_aa: CASDQGVGLAGETQYF; cdr3_nt: TGTGCCTCGGATCAGGGGGTCGGACTAGCGGGAGAGACCCAGTACTTC
v_call: TRBV29-1; clone_size: few; d_call: TRBD2; j_call: TRBJ2-7; cdr3_aa: CSVTTSGNYEQYF; cdr3_nt: TGCAGCGTCACGACTAGCGGGAACTACGAGCAGTACTTC
v_call: TRBV9; clone_size: -; d_call: TRBD1; j_call: TRBJ1-5; cdr3_aa: CASGRGQGSNQPQHF; cdr3_nt: TGTGCCAGCGGACGGGGACAGGGAAGCAATCAGCCCCAGCATTTT
v_call: TRBV29-1; clone_size: -; d_call: -; j_call: TRBJ2-3; cdr3_aa: CSVDGGNTDTQYF; cdr3_nt: TGCAGCGTTGACGGCGGGAACACAGATACGCAGTATTTT
v_call: TRBV27; clone_size: few; d_call: -; j_call: TRBJ1-1; cdr3_aa: CASSPSLFRTGAFF; cdr3_nt: TGTGCCAGCAGTCCATCATTGTTCAGGACTGGGGCTTTCTTT
v_call: TRBV30; clone_size: few; d_call: -; j_call: TRBJ1-1; cdr3_aa: CAWSTEFATEAFF; cdr3_nt: TGTGCCTGGTCGACAGAATTTGCCACTGAAGCTTTCTTT
v_call: TRBV4-1; clone_size: -; d_call: TRBD1; j_call: TRBJ1-2; cdr3_aa: CASSDGQGRYGYTF; cdr3_nt: TGCGCCAGCAGCGACGGACAGGGAAGGTATGGCTACACCTTC
v_call: TRBV29-1; clone_size: many; d_call: -; j_call: TRBJ2-5; cdr3_aa: CSAVRGELETQYF; cdr3_nt: TGCAGCGCCGTAAGAGGTGAATTGGAGACCCAGTACTTC
v_call: TRBV5-4; clone_size: many; d_call: -; j_call: TRBJ2-1; cdr3_aa: CASSMDLNEQFF; cdr3_nt: TGTGCCAGCAGCATGGACTTAAATGAGCAGTTCTTC
v_call: TRBV29-1; clone_size: -; d_call: TRBD2; j_call: TRBJ2-7; cdr3_aa: CSVASGRNEQYF; cdr3_nt: TGCAGCGTTGCTAGCGGGAGAAACGAGCAGTACTTC
v_call: TRBV7-9; clone_size: few; d_call: -; j_call: TRBJ2-5; cdr3_aa: CASSWRGVTTQYF; cdr3_nt: TGTGCCAGCAGCTGGAGGGGAGTGACGACCCAGTACTTC
v_call: TRBV7-9; clone_size: -; d_call: -; j_call: TRBJ1-2; cdr3_aa: CASSVTGTRGYTF; cdr3_nt: TGTGCCAGCAGCGTCACAGGGACCAGAGGCTACACCTTC
v_call: TRBV5-6; clone_size: few; d_call: -; j_call: TRBJ2-5; cdr3_aa: CASNLLAPEETQYF; cdr3_nt: TGTGCCAGCAACTTATTAGCGCCCGAAGAGACCCAGTACTTC
v_call: TRBV19; clone_size: -; d_call: -; j_call: TRBJ2-1; cdr3_aa: CASSIAEQGYEQFF; cdr3_nt: TGTGCCAGTAGTATAGCAGAGCAGGGCTATGAGCAGTTCTTC
v_call: TRBV7-6; clone_size: -; d_call: -; j_call: TRBJ2-1; cdr3_aa: CASSLGHSIIEQFF; cdr3_nt: TGTGCCAGCAGCTTAGGACACAGTATCATTGAGCAGTTCTTC